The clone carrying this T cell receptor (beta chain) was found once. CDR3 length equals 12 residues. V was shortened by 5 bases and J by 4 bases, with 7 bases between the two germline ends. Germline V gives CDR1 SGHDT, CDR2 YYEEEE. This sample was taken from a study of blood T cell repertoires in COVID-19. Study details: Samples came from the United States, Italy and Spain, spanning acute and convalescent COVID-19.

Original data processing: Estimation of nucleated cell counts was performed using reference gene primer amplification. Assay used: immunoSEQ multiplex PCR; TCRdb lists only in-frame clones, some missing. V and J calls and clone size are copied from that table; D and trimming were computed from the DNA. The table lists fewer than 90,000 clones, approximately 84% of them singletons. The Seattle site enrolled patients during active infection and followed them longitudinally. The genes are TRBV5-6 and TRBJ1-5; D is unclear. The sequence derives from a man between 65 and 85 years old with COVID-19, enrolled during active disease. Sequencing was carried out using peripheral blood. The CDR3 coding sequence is TGTGCCAGCAGTCTCTATAATCAGCCCCAGCATTTT. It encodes CASSLYNQPQHF.